This TCR beta chain was identified in a study of breast tumors, draining lymph nodes, adjacent tissues. Overall study results and limits: Data fit most tumor T cells coming from lymph node, expanding in tumor. Luminal-like breast cancer showed significantly greater tumor-nontumor repertoire similarity than basal-like breast cancer did. Tumor T cell lymph node origin was a supported hypothesis, not proven. Tumor TCR diversity was below lymph nodes but above nontumor tissue.

The CDR3 is made up of 14 amino acids. Between the trimmed V and J ends, which lost 7 bases and 7 bases, there was a span of 17 bases. Germline assignment: CDR1 MDHEN and CDR2 SYDVKM. TCRdb fed the multiplex PCR reads into MiXCR, producing one record per CDR3 protein. Among 150,000 to 200,000 distinct CDR3 sequences listed, around a third were seen once. On this clonotype: Its antigen remains unidentified.

Breast cancer patients provided tissue from their axillary draining lymph nodes. The TCR originated in a female donor with breast cancer. Some clones in this sample may be carry-over from other donors' samples. The chain links TRBV28 to TRBJ1-5; D is possibly TRBD1 (6 bases). Sequencing used axillary lymph node tissue. The CDR3 DNA reads TGTGCCAGCAACTGGGGGGGCCTGGGCCAGCCCCAGCATTTT. It yields the protein CASNWGGLGQPQHF.